This TCR beta chain is from a study of T-cell reconstitution after alpha-beta-depleted transplantation in children listed by TCRdb under 2016. With regard to the full study: Using TCR repertoire profiling, the study followed T-cell immune reconstitution in a quantitative way in children after TCRalphabeta/CD19-depleted allogeneic hematopoietic cell transplantation. Study-wide findings and limitations: The apparently early alphabetaT-cell count recovery about two months after transplant was reportedly dependent on only several hundred rapidly expanded clones derived from non-depleted graft cells. In some patients, high TCRbeta diversity at day 60 was attributed to recipient T cells and intrathymic progenitors that had survived conditioning. Over the following months the frequencies of hyperexpanded clones went down, and after one year T-cell counts and TCRbeta diversity were mostly credited to newly produced T cells.

A note on this clonotype: The clone's antigen remains unknown. One junction end disagrees with the germline gene, perhaps due to a read error.

Measured from the cysteine to the phenylalanine, the CDR3 is 13 residues long. Only the CDR3 part of the read is kept: 39 bases, read in frame from the first base. CDR1 and CDR2, looked up from the germline V gene (reference sequence), are LNHNV and YYDKDF. Taken with the paper, the label for treatment or condition translates to: allogeneic hematopoietic cell transplantation with graft depleted of TCRalphabeta T cells and CD19 B cells. The children who served as transplant recipients had been given grafts of TCRalphabeta/CD19-depleted allogeneic hematopoietic cells. Receptor libraries were prepared by PCR. The sequencer listed for this sample is Illumina HiSeq 2500. Molecular barcoding was employed in the preparation of TCR libraries, with unique molecular identifiers being used to normalize TCRbeta repertoire quantification. Using fastp trimming at Q25 and MiXCR clonotype assembly, TCRdb reanalyzed the public sequencing data and kept in-frame beta chains. Under each unique CDR3 protein, matching rows form one entry showing the most common genes and DNA. This sample comprises hundreds of thousands of distinct CDR3 sequences, 10% to 15% of them detected only once. The ten largest clones add up to 2% to 2.5% of the sample.

The receptor's source is a male patient between 5 and 17 years old who had a stem cell transplant for acute myeloid leukemia, so the T cells may come from the graft donor. In this chain, TRBV15 is recombined with TRBJ2-7; TRBD1 aligns with 8 central bases. Source: PBMCs, mostly from graft donor cells, taken 360 days after TCRalphabeta/CD19-depleted stem cell transplant. The CDR3 here reads CATSGDRGHEQYF. The bases read TGTGCCACCAGCGGAGACAGGGGCCACGAGCAGTACTTC. With all but the CDR3 taken from the reference TRBV15 and TRBJ2-7 genes, the full variable domain is: DAMVIQNPRYQVTQFGKPVTLSCSQTLNHNVMYWYQQKSSQAPKLLFHYYDKDFNNEADTPDNFQSRRPNTSFCFLDIRSPGLGDTAMYLCATSGDRGHEQYFGPGTRLTVT.